These T cell receptor beta chains were read from a single sample in a study of identical twins. In TCRdb, the 5' RACE reads were re-called with MiXCR into one record per CDR3 protein. The sample yields approximately 590,000 distinct CDR3 sequences, more than 9% seen once. The sample was also linked to a second study, of yellow fever vaccine responses in identical twins.

Sequences were obtained from PBMCs. The receptors originated from a woman under 30 in good health. Each CDR3 is given with its conserved first and last residue. The D gene is left open where the match is weak. A clone size is listed for some rows: how often the clone was seen (once, few, many), or a class if it is expanded.

V gene,clone size,J gene,D gene,CDR3 protein,CDR3 DNA
TRBV12-3/TRBV12-4,many,TRBJ2-2,-,CASSLSGQGGPGELFF,TGTGCCAGCAGTTTATCCGGGCAGGGGGGACCCGGGGAGCTGTTTTTT
TRBV7-9,-,TRBJ2-3,-,CASSPHGITDTQYF,TGTGCCAGCAGCCCACACGGGATCACAGATACGCAGTATTTT
TRBV29-1,few,TRBJ2-7,-,CSVAGERSEQYF,TGCAGCGTTGCGGGGGAGAGGTCCGAGCAGTACTTC
TRBV6-2/TRBV6-3,-,TRBJ2-7,-,CAASWKGSGGTYEQYF,TGTGCCGCCAGCTGGAAGGGGAGCGGAGGTACCTACGAGCAGTACTTC
TRBV2,many,TRBJ2-7,TRBD2,CATKLAGGLTGKGEQYF,TGTGCCACCAAACTAGCGGGAGGGCTGACTGGGAAGGGCGAGCAGTACTTC
TRBV5-1,few,TRBJ2-2,TRBD2,CASSPSQRAGRDTGELFF,TGCGCCAGCAGCCCCTCACAGCGAGCGGGGAGAGACACCGGGGAGCTGTTTTTT
TRBV5-5,-,TRBJ2-1,TRBD1,CASSWDRGNEQFF,TGTGCCAGCAGCTGGGACAGGGGGAATGAGCAGTTCTTC
TRBV27,many,TRBJ2-3,TRBD2,CASSHLAGGLADTQYF,TGTGCCAGCAGTCACTTAGCGGGAGGTTTGGCAGATACGCAGTATTTT
TRBV2,-,TRBJ1-1,-,CASRVLTNTEAFF,TGTGCCAGCAGGGTTCTTACGAACACTGAAGCTTTCTTT
TRBV5-1,-,TRBJ2-7,TRBD2,CATRGTSGSYEQYF,TGCGCCACCCGGGGGACTAGCGGCTCCTACGAGCAGTACTTC